This T cell receptor (beta chain) was retrieved from a study of blood T cell repertoires in COVID-19. For the study at large: The United States, Italy and Spain were the sources of the acute and convalescent COVID-19 samples. The analysed material was cDNA or gDNA that came from T cells, B-cell-depleted T cells, or PBMCs.

The age range of participants was 18 to 89 years, with residence in about 25 US areas. Each participant's cohort was designated according to participant-reported clinical history. TCRdb keeps only in-frame clones here, not all; method: immunoSEQ multiplex PCR. The profile covers roughly 450,000 clones, with roughly 91% appearing a single time and about 0.6% taken by the ten largest. This clone was counted only a few times. The CDR3 has 14 amino acids. V was cut by 2 bases and J by 1 base, with 9 bases left in between. Per germline, CDR1 LGHDT and CDR2 YNNKEL (reference sequence). The chain couples TRBV3-1 (or the pseudogene TRBV3-2) to TRBJ2-7, with D hard to call. The sequence derives from a man aged 18 to 29 who had recovered from COVID-19. Sequences were obtained from PBMCs or T cells enriched from blood (not recorded which). The CDR3 spells CASSQQELSYEQYF. The DNA of the CDR3 is TGTGCCAGCAGCCAACAAGAACTGTCCTACGAGCAGTACTTC.